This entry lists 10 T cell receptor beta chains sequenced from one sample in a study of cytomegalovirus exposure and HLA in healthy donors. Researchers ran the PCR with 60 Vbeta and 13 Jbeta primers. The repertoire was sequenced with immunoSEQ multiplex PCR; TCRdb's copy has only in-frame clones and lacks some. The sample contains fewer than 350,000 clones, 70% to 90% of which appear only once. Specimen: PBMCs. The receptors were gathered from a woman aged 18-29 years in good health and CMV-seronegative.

This CDR3 is CASSLVIGPQHF. CDR3 bases: TGTGCCAGCAGCTTAGTTATCGGGCCCCAGCATTTT. This rearrangement joins TRBV7-9 to TRBJ1-5, with D unresolved. The CDR3 loop spans 12 amino acids. V was cut by 1 base and J by 9 bases, with 7 bases left in between. CDR1 is SEHNR, CDR2 FQNEAQ, per germline (reference sequence).

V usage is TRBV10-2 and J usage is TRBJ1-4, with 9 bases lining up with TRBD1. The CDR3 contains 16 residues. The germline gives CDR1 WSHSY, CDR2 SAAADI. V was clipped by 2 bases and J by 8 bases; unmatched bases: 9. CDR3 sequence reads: CASSEIFGQGREKLFF. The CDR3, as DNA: TGCGCCAGCAGTGAGATATTCGGACAGGGGCGGGAAAAACTGTTTTTT.

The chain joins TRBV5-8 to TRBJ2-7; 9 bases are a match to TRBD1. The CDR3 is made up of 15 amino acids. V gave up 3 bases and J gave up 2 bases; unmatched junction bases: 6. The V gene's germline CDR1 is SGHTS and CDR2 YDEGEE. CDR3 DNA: TGTGCCAGCAGCTCAGGACAGGGGTGGGCCTACGAGCAGTACTTC. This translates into CASSSGQGWAYEQYF.

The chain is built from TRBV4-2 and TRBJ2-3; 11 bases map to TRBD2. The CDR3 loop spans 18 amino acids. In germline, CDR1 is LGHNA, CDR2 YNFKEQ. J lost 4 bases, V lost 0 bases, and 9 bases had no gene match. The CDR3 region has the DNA TGTGCCAGCAGCCAAGAAAGGATTAGCGGGGGGGCGGCAGATACGCAGTATTTT. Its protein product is CASSQERISGGAADTQYF.

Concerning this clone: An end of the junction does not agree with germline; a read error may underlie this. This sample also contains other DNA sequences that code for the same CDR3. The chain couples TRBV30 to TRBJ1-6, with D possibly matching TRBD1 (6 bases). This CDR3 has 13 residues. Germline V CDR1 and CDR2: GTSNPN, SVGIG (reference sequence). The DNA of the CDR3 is TGTGCCTGGATGCAGGGGAATAATTCCCCCCTCCACTTT. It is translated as CAWMQGNNSPLHF.

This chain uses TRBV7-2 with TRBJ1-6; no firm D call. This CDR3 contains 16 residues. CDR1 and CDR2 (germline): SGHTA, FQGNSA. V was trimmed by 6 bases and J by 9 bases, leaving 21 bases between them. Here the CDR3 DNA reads TGTGCCAGCAGTCCCCGGACCCTAACTCGGGGTTCACCCCTCCACTTT. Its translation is CASSPRTLTRGSPLHF.

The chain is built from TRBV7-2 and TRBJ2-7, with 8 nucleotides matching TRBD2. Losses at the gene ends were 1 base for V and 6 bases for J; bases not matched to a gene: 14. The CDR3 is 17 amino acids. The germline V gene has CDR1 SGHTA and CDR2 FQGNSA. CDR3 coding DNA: TGTGCCAGCAGCTTAGTATCCGGTCTAGCGGGCCCCTCCGAGCAGTACTTC. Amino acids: CASSLVSGLAGPSEQYF.

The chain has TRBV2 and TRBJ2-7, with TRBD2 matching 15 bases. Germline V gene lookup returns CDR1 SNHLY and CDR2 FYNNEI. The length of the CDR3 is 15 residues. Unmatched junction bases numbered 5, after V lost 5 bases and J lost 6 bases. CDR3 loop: CASSSWTSGGVEQYF. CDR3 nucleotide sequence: TGTGCCAGCAGTTCTTGGACTAGCGGGGGGGTCGAGCAGTACTTC.

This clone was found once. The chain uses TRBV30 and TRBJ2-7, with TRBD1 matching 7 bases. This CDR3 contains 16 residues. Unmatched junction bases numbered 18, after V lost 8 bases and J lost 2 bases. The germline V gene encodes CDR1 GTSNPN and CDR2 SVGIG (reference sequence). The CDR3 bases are TGTGCCGCAGAAATAGGGACAGTCGGAGGAGCCTACGAGCAGTACTTC. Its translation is CAAEIGTVGGAYEQYF. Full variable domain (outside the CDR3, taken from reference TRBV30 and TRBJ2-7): SQTIHQWPATLVQPVGSPLSLECTVEGTSNPNLYWYRQAAGRGLQLLFYSVGIGQISSEVPQNLSASRPQDRQFILSSKKLLLSDSGFYLCAAEIGTVGGAYEQYFGPGTRLTVT.

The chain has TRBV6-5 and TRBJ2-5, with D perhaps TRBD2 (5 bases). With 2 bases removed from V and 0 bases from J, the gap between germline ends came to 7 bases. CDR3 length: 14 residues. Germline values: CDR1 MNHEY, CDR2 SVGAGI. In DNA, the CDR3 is TGTGCCAGCAGTTACGGGAGAAACCAAGAGACCCAGTACTTC. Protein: CASSYGRNQETQYF.